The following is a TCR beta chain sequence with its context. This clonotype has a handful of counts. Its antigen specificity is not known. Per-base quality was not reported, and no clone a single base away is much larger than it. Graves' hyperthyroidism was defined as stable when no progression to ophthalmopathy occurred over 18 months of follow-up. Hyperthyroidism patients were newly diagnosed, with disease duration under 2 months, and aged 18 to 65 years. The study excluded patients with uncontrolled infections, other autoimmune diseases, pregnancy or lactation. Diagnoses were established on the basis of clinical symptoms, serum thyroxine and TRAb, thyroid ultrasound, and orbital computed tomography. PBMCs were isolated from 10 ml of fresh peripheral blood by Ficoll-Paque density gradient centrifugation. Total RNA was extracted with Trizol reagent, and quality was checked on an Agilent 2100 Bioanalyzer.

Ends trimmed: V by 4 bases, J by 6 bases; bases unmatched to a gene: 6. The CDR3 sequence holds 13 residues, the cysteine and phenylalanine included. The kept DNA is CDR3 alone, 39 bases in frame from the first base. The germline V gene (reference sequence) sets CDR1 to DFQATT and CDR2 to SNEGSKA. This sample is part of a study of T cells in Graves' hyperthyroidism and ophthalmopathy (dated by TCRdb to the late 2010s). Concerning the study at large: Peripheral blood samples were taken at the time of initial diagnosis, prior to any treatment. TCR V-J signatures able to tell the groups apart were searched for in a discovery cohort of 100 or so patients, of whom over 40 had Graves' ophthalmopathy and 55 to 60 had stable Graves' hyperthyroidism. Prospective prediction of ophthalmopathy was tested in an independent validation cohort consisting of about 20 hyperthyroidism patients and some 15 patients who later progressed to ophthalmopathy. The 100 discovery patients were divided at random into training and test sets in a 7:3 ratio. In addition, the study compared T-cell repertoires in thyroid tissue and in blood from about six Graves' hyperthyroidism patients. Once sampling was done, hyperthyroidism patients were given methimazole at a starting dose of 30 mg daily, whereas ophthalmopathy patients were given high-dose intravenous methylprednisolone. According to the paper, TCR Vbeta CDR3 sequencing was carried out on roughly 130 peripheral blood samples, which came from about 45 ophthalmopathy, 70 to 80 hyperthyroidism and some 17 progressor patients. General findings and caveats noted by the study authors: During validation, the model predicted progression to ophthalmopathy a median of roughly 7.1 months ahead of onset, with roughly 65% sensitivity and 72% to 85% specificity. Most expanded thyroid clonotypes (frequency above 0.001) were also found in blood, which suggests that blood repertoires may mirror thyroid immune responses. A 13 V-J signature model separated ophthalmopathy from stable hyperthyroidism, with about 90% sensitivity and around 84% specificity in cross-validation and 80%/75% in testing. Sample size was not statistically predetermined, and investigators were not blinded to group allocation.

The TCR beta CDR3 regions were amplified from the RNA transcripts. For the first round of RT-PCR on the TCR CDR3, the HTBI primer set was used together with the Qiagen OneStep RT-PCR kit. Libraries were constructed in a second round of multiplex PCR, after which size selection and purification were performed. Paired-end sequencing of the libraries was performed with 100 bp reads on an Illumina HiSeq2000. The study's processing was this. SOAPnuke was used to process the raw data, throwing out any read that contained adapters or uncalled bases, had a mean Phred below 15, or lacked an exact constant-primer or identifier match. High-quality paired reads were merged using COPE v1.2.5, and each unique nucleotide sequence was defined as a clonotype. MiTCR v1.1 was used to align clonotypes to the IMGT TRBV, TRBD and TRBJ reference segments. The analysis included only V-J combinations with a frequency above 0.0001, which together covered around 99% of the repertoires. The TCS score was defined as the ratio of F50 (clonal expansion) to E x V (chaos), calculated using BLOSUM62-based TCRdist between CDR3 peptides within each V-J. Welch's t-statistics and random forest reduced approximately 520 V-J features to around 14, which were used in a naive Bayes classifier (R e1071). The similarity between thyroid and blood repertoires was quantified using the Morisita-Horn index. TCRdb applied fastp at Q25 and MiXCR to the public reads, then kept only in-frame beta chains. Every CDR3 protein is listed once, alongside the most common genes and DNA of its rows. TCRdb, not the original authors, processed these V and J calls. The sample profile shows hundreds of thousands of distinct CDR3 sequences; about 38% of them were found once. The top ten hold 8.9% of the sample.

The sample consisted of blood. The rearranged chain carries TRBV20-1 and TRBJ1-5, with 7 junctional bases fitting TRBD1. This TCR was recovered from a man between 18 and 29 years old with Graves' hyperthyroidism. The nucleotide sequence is TGCAGTGCTAAAAGCAGGGGGGTTCAGCCCCAGCATTTT. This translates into CSAKSRGVQPQHF.